One sample yielded the 12 T cell receptor beta chains listed below, sequenced in a study of blood T cell repertoires in COVID-19. Here immunoSEQ multiplex PCR was the method, and the copy in TCRdb shows in-frame clones only, minus some. The sample records about 130,000 clones, about 89% being singletons. Sequencing was carried out using peripheral blood. The receptors shown here come from a man aged 50 to 59 with active or convalescent COVID-19.

The rearrangement uses TRBV29-1 and TRBJ2-1; a possible D gene is TRBD2 (7 bases). This CDR3 has 12 amino acids. V was clipped by 5 bases and J by 7 bases, with 12 bases between them. The germline V gene has CDR1 SQVTM and CDR2 ANQGSEA. CDR3 DNA sequence: TGCAGCGTTCGGGGGGCCAAGAATGAGCAGTTCTTC. Translated: CSVRGAKNEQFF.

In its sample, this clone was seen a few times. The chain uses TRBV2 and TRBJ1-1, with 8 bases lining up with TRBD1. Per germline, CDR1 SNHLY and CDR2 FYNNEI. The CDR3 is made up of 14 amino acids. V gave up 3 bases and J gave up 1 base; unmatched junction bases: 1. As DNA, the CDR3 is TGTGCCAGCAGTGACAGGGGGCGGAACACTGAAGCTTTCTTT. Translating gives CASSDRGRNTEAFF.

J is TRBJ2-3 and V is TRBV24-1, with 13 bases matching TRBD2. Germline CDR1 KGHDR, CDR2 SFDVKD. J gave up 0 bases and V 3 bases, and 2 bases lay outside the gene matches. The CDR3 totals 17 residues. The chain's CDR3 is CATSDTSGGASTDTQYF. DNA for the CDR3: TGTGCCACCAGTGATACTAGCGGGGGGGCTAGCACAGATACGCAGTATTTT.

The chain joins TRBV5-1 to TRBJ2-7; no definite D call. Germline lookup yields CDR1 SGHRS and CDR2 YFSETQ. This CDR3 has 15 residues. Between the trimmed V and J ends, which lost 0 bases and 0 bases, there was a span of 10 bases. The CDR3 protein is CASSLVSAFSYEQYF. The CDR3 bases are TGCGCCAGCAGCTTGGTGTCAGCGTTCTCCTACGAGCAGTACTTC.

The chain carries TRBV7-2 and TRBJ1-3, with 8 nucleotides matching TRBD1. The J segment lost 3 bases and the V segment lost 1 base, leaving 2 bases of the junction unmatched. The CDR3 has 15 residues. Germline V gene data show CDR1 as SGHTA and CDR2 as FQGNSA. The DNA of the CDR3 is TGTGCCAGCAGCTTAGTAGGGACAGGTGGAAACACCATATATTTT. This gives the protein CASSLVGTGGNTIYF.

V usage is TRBV2 and J usage is TRBJ2-3, with D perhaps matching TRBD2 (7 bases). This CDR3 region has 15 residues. V dropped 7 bases and J dropped 4 bases, with 18 bases sitting between them. Germline CDR1 and CDR2: SNHLY and FYNNEI. CDR3 DNA sequence: TGTGCCAGCAAGGATGGGGGGGCAGGGGCAGATACGCAGTATTTT. It encodes CASKDGGAGADTQYF.

The chain links TRBV19 to TRBJ2-1; 8 bases align to TRBD1. V was pared by 5 bases and J by 9 bases, with 6 bases of the junction left unmatched. Germline CDR1 is LNHDA and CDR2 is SQIVND (reference sequence). The CDR3 loop spans 13 amino acids. The CDR3 here is CASSLGQGPEQFF. Here the CDR3 DNA reads TGTGCCAGTAGTTTAGGACAGGGCCCTGAGCAGTTCTTC.

The rearrangement links TRBV3-1 (or the pseudogene TRBV3-2) to TRBJ1-2; D unresolved. The CDR3 spans 15 residues. Germline loops: CDR1 LGHDT, CDR2 YNNKEL (reference sequence). The V end lost 2 bases, the J end lost 7 bases, and 17 bases lay between the germline ends. The CDR3 DNA follows: TGTGCCAGCAGCCAACTAGAGTCGAGGGTAGGTGGCTACACCTTC. Protein sequence: CASSQLESRVGGYTF.

The chain has TRBV7-2 and TRBJ2-7; tentative D call: TRBD2 (6 bases). CDR1 is SGHTA and CDR2 is FQGNSA in the germline V gene. Trimming took 1 base from V and 1 from J, leaving 17 bases between them. The CDR3 is 17 amino acids. This CDR3 is CASSLEIRAGLSYEQYF. In DNA, the CDR3 is TGTGCCAGCAGCTTAGAGATTCGGGCGGGACTTTCCTACGAGCAGTACTTC.

V and J are TRBV7-2 and TRBJ2-7, with TRBD1 matching 10 bases. CDR3 length: 17 residues. CDR1 is SGHTA and CDR2 is FQGNSA in the germline V gene. V lost 5 bases to trimming and J lost 3 bases; unmatched junction nucleotides: 13. Written as DNA, the CDR3 is TGTGCCAGCAGCCCAAAACCCTGGGGGGACAGGGGCTACGAGCAGTACTTC. It yields the protein CASSPKPWGDRGYEQYF.

This clone was observed once. The rearrangement joins TRBV28 to TRBJ2-3; 10 bases align to TRBD1. V lost 8 bases and J lost 4; bases outside the gene matches: 3. CDR1 and CDR2 from the germline V gene are MDHEN and SYDVKM. There are 13 residues in the CDR3. The CDR3 is CASGGQGSDTQYF. The CDR3 DNA follows: TGTGCCAGCGGGGGACAGGGGTCAGATACGCAGTATTTT. The whole variable domain, filled in from reference TRBV28 and TRBJ2-3, reads DVKVTQSSRYLVKRTGEKVFLECVQDMDHENMFWYRQDPGLGLRLIYFSYDVKMKEKGDIPEGYSVSREKKERFSLILESASTNQTSMYLCASGGQGSDTQYFGPGTRLTVL.

This clone was seen once. The J gene is TRBJ2-3, the V gene TRBV19; 12 positions agree with TRBD1. CDR1 is LNHDA, CDR2 SQIVND, per germline (reference sequence). The CDR3 is made up of 15 amino acids. The ends lost 4 bases at V and 7 bases at J; junction bases unmatched: 6. The CDR3 nucleotides read TGTGCCAGTAGTACCGGGACAGGGGGCGGGAATACGCAGTATTTT. It encodes CASSTGTGGGNTQYF.